Below are 23 T cell receptor beta chains sequenced from a single sample in a study of cytomegalovirus exposure and HLA in healthy donors (dated by TCRdb to about 2017). To prepare the library, the immunoSEQ multiplex PCR assay was applied. The multiplex PCR relied on a mix of 60 forward primers for TCR Vbeta segments and 13 reverse primers for TCR Jbeta segments. TCRdb obtained this table from immuneACCESS and retained in-frame rearrangements with V and J assigned. These tables miss some clones; where compared with another copy, unresolved V genes account for less than half of the shortfall, and the remainder is unexplained. The sample table holds 180,000 or so clones, of which about 75% were seen once. The ten largest clones represent roughly 8.2% of the sample. Sequencing was done on a sample of PBMCs. The receptors here all came from a woman aged 40-49 years in good health and CMV-seropositive.

V gene TRBV4-2 combines with J gene TRBJ2-1, with D perhaps TRBD1 (6 bases). Germline CDR1 reads LGHNA; CDR2 reads YNFKEQ. The CDR3 runs 15 residues. V gave up 1 base and J gave up 3 bases, with 10 bases separating them. Here the CDR3 reads CASSQAGTNYNEQFF. The CDR3 nucleotides read TGTGCCAGCAGCCAAGCTGGGACAAACTACAATGAGCAGTTCTTC.

The chain couples TRBV15 to TRBJ1-4, with D perhaps matching TRBD1 (5 bases). Per the germline V gene, CDR1 is LNHNV and CDR2 is YYDKDF (reference sequence). Trimming stripped 1 base from V and 8 bases from J, with 14 bases between. The CDR3 covers 15 residues. The CDR3 sequence: CATSRVGGPGEKLFF. CDR3 nucleotide sequence: TGTGCCACCAGCAGAGTGGGGGGACCTGGGGAAAAACTGTTTTTT.

V gene TRBV13 combines with J gene TRBJ2-7; 10 nucleotides line up with TRBD2. The ends lost 4 bases at V and 2 bases at J; junction bases unmatched: 5. In germline, CDR1 is PRHDT, CDR2 FYEKMQ (reference sequence). The CDR3 covers 15 residues. In DNA form, the CDR3 reads TGTGCCAGCAGCTCCAGGACTAGCGGTACCTACGAGCAGTACTTC. This encodes CASSSRTSGTYEQYF.

This chain links TRBV28 with TRBJ2-2; 8 bases agree with TRBD1. The CDR3 runs 15 residues. CDR1 and CDR2 (germline): MDHEN, SYDVKM. J was trimmed by 1 base and V by 3 bases; bases with no gene match: 1. CDR3 coding DNA: TGTGCCAGCAGTTTGGGACAGGAGAACACCGGGGAGCTGTTTTTT. It specifies CASSLGQENTGELFF.

The chain carries TRBV28 and TRBJ2-3; D uncertain. Per germline, CDR1 MDHEN and CDR2 SYDVKM. There are 14 residues in the CDR3. The V end lost 2 bases, the J end lost 4 bases, and 10 bases lay between the germline ends. CDR3 sequence (DNA): TGTGCCAGCAGTTTAAGTCGGGTGGCAGATACGCAGTATTTT. It codes for CASSLSRVADTQYF.

This chain connects TRBV7-2 to TRBJ1-2; maybe TRBD1 (6 bases). The V and J ends lost 5 bases and 6 bases respectively, with 19 bases between them. Germline CDR1 is SGHTA and CDR2 is FQGNSA. This CDR3 region has 15 residues. CDR3 residues: CASSPQSGDIDGYTF. The DNA for the CDR3 is TGTGCCAGCAGCCCTCAATCCGGGGACATCGATGGCTACACCTTC.

This chain joins TRBV6-5 and TRBJ2-3; 10 nucleotides line up with TRBD2. V was pared by 0 bases and J by 6 bases, with 6 bases of the junction left unmatched. Germline loops: CDR1 MNHEY, CDR2 SVGAGI. The CDR3 runs to 16 residues. The chain's CDR3 is CASSYSRASGSDTQYF. As DNA, the CDR3 is TGTGCCAGCAGTTACTCACGGGCTAGCGGGAGTGATACGCAGTATTTT.

The gene calls are TRBV6-6 and TRBJ2-1; tentative D call: TRBD2 (5 bases). The germline V gene has CDR1 MNHNY and CDR2 SVGAGI (reference sequence). This CDR3 spans 14 amino acids. With 2 bases removed from V and 9 bases from J, the gap between germline ends came to 14 bases. The CDR3 region is CASSYGQSGSEQFF. CDR3 nucleotides: TGTGCCAGCAGTTACGGGCAGTCGGGAAGTGAGCAGTTCTTC.

This rearrangement joins TRBV27 to TRBJ1-1; no firm D call. The CDR3 is made up of 15 amino acids. V was pared by 2 bases and J by 4 bases, with 14 bases between. The V gene's germline CDR1 is MNHEY and CDR2 SMNVEV (reference sequence). The CDR3 spells CASSLARLRGTEAFF. In nucleotides, the CDR3 is TGTGCCAGCAGTTTAGCCCGCCTACGAGGCACTGAAGCTTTCTTT.

A remark on this clone: The CDR3 carries no conserved terminal phenylalanine or tryptophan, so it likely arises from a read error. The V and J genes are TRBV10-3 and TRBJ2-7; 8 nucleotides align to TRBD2. Germline trimming cut 10 bases from V and 5 bases from J; bases unmatched to any gene: 7. CDR3 length equals 12 residues. Germline CDR1 and CDR2: ENHRY and SYGVKD. CDR3 loop: CASGLAGNEQYL. The CDR3 DNA is TGTGCCAGTGGACTAGCTGGTAACGAGCAGTACCTC.

V gene TRBV14 combines with J gene TRBJ2-7; 11 bases are a match to TRBD1. The CDR3 runs 15 residues. CDR1 is SGHDN, CDR2 FVKESK, per germline. V lost 6 bases to trimming and J lost 4 bases; unmatched junction nucleotides: 8. CDR3 nucleotides: TGTGCCAGCAGTCCGACCGGGACAGGGGGTTACGAGCAGTACTTC. The encoded protein is CASSPTGTGGYEQYF.

V and J are TRBV7-9 and TRBJ2-7; weak D call: TRBD1 (6 bases). V was pared by 0 bases and J by 3 bases, with 18 bases between. Germline lookup yields CDR1 SEHNR and CDR2 FQNEAQ (reference sequence). The CDR3 runs 17 residues. The CDR3 region is CASSLALDGTTLYEQYF. CDR3 in DNA: TGTGCCAGCAGCTTAGCTCTCGACGGGACAACCCTCTACGAGCAGTACTTC.

The CDR3 sequence: CSAGGYTF. CDR3 sequence (DNA): TGCAGCGCGGGGGGCTACACCTTC. The chain combines TRBV29-1 with TRBJ1-2; D is unresolved. V lost 7 bases and J 8 bases, leaving 5 bases between the germline ends. In germline, CDR1 is SQVTM, CDR2 ANQGSEA. This CDR3 has 8 amino acids.

Regarding this clone: An end of the junction does not agree with germline; a read error may underlie this. CDR3 in amino acids: CASRITGSYEQYF. CDR3 DNA: TGTGCCAGCAGGATTACAGGGTCCTATGAGCAGTACTTC. The chain uses TRBV7-2 and TRBJ2-7, with D perhaps TRBD1 (6 bases). Germline V gene data show CDR1 as SGHTA and CDR2 as FQGNSA. This CDR3 is 13 amino acids long. The full variable domain, in which reference TRBV7-2 and TRBJ2-7 provide the parts outside the CDR3, is GAGVSQSPSNKVTEKGKDVELRCDPISGHTALYWYRQSLGQGLEFLIYFQGNSAPDKSGLPSDRFSAERTGGSVSTLTIQRTQQEDSAVYLCASRITGSYEQYFGPGTRLTVT.

The chain links TRBV29-1 to TRBJ2-3; 7 nucleotides align to TRBD2. The J segment lost 5 bases and the V segment lost 6 bases, leaving 23 bases of the junction unmatched. The CDR3 is made up of 18 amino acids. In germline, CDR1 is SQVTM, CDR2 ANQGSEA. The CDR3 sequence: CSVILHGTIRIAVDTQYF. In DNA form, the CDR3 reads TGCAGCGTCATCTTACATGGGACTATCCGGATAGCAGTAGATACGCAGTATTTT.

The chain combines TRBV11-3 with TRBJ2-1, with D maybe TRBD2 (5 bases). Trimming took 4 bases from V and 6 from J, leaving 10 bases between them. Germline V CDR1 and CDR2: SGHNT, YENEEA. The CDR3 sequence is 13 residues long. This chain's CDR3 is CASSWASINEQFF. The CDR3 DNA follows: TGTGCCAGCAGCTGGGCTAGCATCAATGAGCAGTTCTTC. Combining the CDR3 with reference TRBV11-3 and TRBJ2-1 gives the whole variable domain EAGVVQSPRYKIIEKKQPVAFWCNPISGHNTLYWYLQNLGQGPELLIRYENEEAVDDSQLPKDRFSAERLKGVDSTLKIQPAELGDSAVYLCASSWASINEQFFGPGTRLTVL.

The chain carries TRBV7-3 and TRBJ2-3; 10 bases are a match to TRBD1. The ends lost 5 bases at V and 7 bases at J; junction bases unmatched: 12. Germline CDR1 SGHTA, CDR2 FQGTGA. The CDR3 sequence is 16 residues long. The CDR3 loop reads CASSQQTGGRRNTQYF. The DNA of the CDR3 is TGTGCCAGCAGCCAGCAGACAGGGGGCAGGAGGAATACGCAGTATTTT. Full variable domain (remainder filled in from reference TRBV7-3 and TRBJ2-3): GAGVSQTPSNKVTEKGKYVELRCDPISGHTALYWYRQSLGQGPEFLIYFQGTGAADDSGLPNDRFFAVRPEGSVSTLKIQRTERGDSAVYLCASSQQTGGRRNTQYFGPGTRLTVL.

J is TRBJ2-7 and V is TRBV2; 9 positions agree with TRBD1. There are 13 residues in the CDR3. The junction had 5 bases not matched to a gene; V was cut back by 4 bases and J by 7 bases. Looked up from germline, CDR1 is SNHLY and CDR2 is FYNNEI. CDR3 DNA sequence: TGTGCCAGCAGTGGGGGGACAGGGCGGGAGCAGTACTTC. Translation: CASSGGTGREQYF.

This sequence joins TRBV7-3 and TRBJ2-2, with D tentatively TRBD2 (6 bases). CDR3 size: 17 residues. V dropped 5 bases and J dropped 0 bases, with 16 bases sitting between them. Per the germline V gene, CDR1 is SGHTA and CDR2 is FQGTGA. The CDR3 sequence is CASSPLPGTSNTGELFF. DNA of the CDR3: TGTGCCAGCAGCCCCCTCCCCGGGACTTCGAACACCGGGGAGCTGTTTTTT.

The chain links TRBV9 to TRBJ2-7, with D maybe TRBD1 (6 bases). The CDR3 extends over 14 amino acids. V lost 0 bases to trimming and J lost 5 bases, with 12 bases between them. CDR1 is SGDLS, CDR2 YYNGEE, per germline. The DNA of the CDR3 is TGTGCCAGCAGCGTAGGCTTGGGGGCGGACGAGCAGTACTTC. Its protein product is CASSVGLGADEQYF.

The genes are TRBV28 and TRBJ1-1, with 10 bases fitting TRBD1. The V segment lost 5 bases and the J segment 10 bases; nucleotides outside the gene matches: 13. The CDR3 contains 15 residues. Germline CDR1 MDHEN, CDR2 SYDVKM. CDR3 amino acids: CASSLRQGAYRLAFF. CDR3 coding DNA: TGTGCCAGCAGTCTACGACAGGGGGCTTACCGGCTAGCTTTCTTT.

The chain has TRBV5-6 and TRBJ1-2; no clear D gene. Germline V gene sequence: CDR1 SGHDT, CDR2 YYEEEE. The CDR3 totals 16 residues. The V gene lost 0 bases and the J gene lost 8 bases, with 20 bases spanning the gap. Here the CDR3 DNA reads TGTGCCAGCAGCTTGGAGGTAGGCAGGTGGAAAACGGGCTACACCTTC. The encoded protein is CASSLEVGRWKTGYTF. The variable domain in full, completed from reference TRBV5-6 and TRBJ1-2, reads DAGVTQSPTHLIKTRGQQVTLRCSPKSGHDTVSWYQQALGQGPQFIFQYYEEEERQRGNFPDRFSGHQFPNYSSELNVNALLLGDSALYLCASSLEVGRWKTGYTFGSGTRLTVV.

This clone was seen a few times. This sample includes further DNA sequences coding for the same CDR3. The V gene is TRBV28, the J gene TRBJ1-4, with 7 nucleotides matching TRBD1. CDR1 MDHEN and CDR2 SYDVKM come from the germline V gene. V gave up 2 bases and J gave up 7 bases; unmatched junction bases: 4. The CDR3 totals 14 residues. CDR3 loop: CASSLGQGGEKLFF. For the CDR3, the DNA is TGTGCCAGCAGTTTAGGGCAGGGGGGTGAAAAACTGTTTTTT.